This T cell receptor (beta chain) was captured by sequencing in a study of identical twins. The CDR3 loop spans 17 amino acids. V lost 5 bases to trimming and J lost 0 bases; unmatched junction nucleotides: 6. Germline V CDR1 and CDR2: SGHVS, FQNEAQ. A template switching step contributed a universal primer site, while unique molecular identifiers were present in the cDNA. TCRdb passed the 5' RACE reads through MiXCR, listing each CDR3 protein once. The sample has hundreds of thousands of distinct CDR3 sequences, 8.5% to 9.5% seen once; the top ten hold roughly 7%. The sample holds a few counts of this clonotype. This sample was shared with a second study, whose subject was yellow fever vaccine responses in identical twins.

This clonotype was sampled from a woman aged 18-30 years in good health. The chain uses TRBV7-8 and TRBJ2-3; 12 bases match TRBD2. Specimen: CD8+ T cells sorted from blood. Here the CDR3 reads CASSHGLAGTSTDTQYF. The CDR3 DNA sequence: TGTGCCAGCAGCCACGGACTAGCGGGAACTAGCACAGATACGCAGTATTTT.